These 32 T cell receptor beta chains came from one sample sequenced in a study of blood T cells in healthy people across ages. It was with a sample-barcoded 5' primer and a J-beta primer mix that a second PCR of roughly 6 to 11 cycles was run. Each CDR3 protein is one row after TCRdb ran MiXCR on the 5' RACE reads. The sample consists of 1.5 million to 2 million distinct CDR3 sequences, roughly 27% of them appearing once. Sequences were obtained from blood. The origin of the receptors is a young woman in good health.

This clonotype has at least ten counts. This chain joins TRBV3-1 and TRBJ2-7; no reliable D call. CDR1 LGHDT and CDR2 YNNKEL come from the germline V gene (reference sequence). This CDR3 has 11 amino acids. V lost 3 bases and J lost 3, with 3 bases in between. The CDR3: CASSQDYEQYF. The CDR3 DNA reads as TGTGCCAGCAGCCAGGACTACGAGCAGTACTTC.

This clonotype was picked up a small number of times. The chain has TRBV3-1 and TRBJ2-1, with 15 bases fitting TRBD2. Germline V gene data show CDR1 as LGHDT and CDR2 as YNNKEL (reference sequence). This CDR3 contains 16 residues. V trimming: 4 bases; J trimming: 12 bases; junction bases outside the gene matches: 10. CDR3 amino acids: CASSPGLAGGTRGQFF. The DNA of the CDR3 is TGTGCCAGCAGCCCCGGACTAGCGGGAGGGACACGAGGGCAGTTCTTC.

This clonotype came up a few times. The chain employs TRBV24-1 and TRBJ2-3, with 9 nucleotides matching TRBD2. Per germline, CDR1 KGHDR and CDR2 SFDVKD. The CDR3 contains 14 residues. V shed 4 bases, J shed 8 bases, and the junction held 6 bases outside the gene matches. This CDR3 reads CATSDGGRAPTQYF. In DNA, the CDR3 is TGTGCCACCAGTGACGGCGGGAGGGCCCCTACGCAGTATTTT.

The table lists this clonotype with many counts. The chain has TRBV7-2 and TRBJ2-7; D unresolved. The CDR3 is made up of 15 amino acids. V shed 6 bases and J shed 2 bases, with 17 bases lying between them. CDR1 SGHTA and CDR2 FQGNSA come from the germline V gene. The CDR3 sequence is CASRGQTAGTYEQYF. The CDR3, as DNA: TGTGCCAGCAGGGGCCAGACGGCCGGAACCTACGAGCAGTACTTC. The whole variable domain, filled in from reference TRBV7-2 and TRBJ2-7, reads GAGVSQSPSNKVTEKGKDVELRCDPISGHTALYWYRQSLGQGLEFLIYFQGNSAPDKSGLPSDRFSAERTGGSVSTLTIQRTQQEDSAVYLCASRGQTAGTYEQYFGPGTRLTVT.

The V gene is TRBV11-3, the J gene TRBJ1-5; unclear D gene. Trimming removed 3 bases at V and 7 bases at J, with 19 bases between. The V gene's germline CDR1 is SGHNT and CDR2 YENEEA. The CDR3 extends over 16 amino acids. CDR3 DNA: TGTGCCAGCAGCTTTCTTTCGCGAATCCCTTGCCAGCCCCAGCATTTT. Encoded protein: CASSFLSRIPCQPQHF.

In the case of this clonotype: The junction and the germline gene differ at one end; a read error may be behind it. V and J are TRBV25-1 and TRBJ1-2; D remains ambiguous. CDR1 is MGHDK and CDR2 is SYGVNS in the germline V gene. This CDR3 spans 14 amino acids. The chain's CDR3 is CAGSDTTGQEGYTF. The CDR3 DNA reads TGTGCCGGCAGTGACACCACCGGGCAAGAAGGCTACACCTTC.

This clonotype was detected many times. Its ends do not fully match the called genes, so a read error is possible. The chain has TRBV4-1 and TRBJ2-7; the match to TRBD1 covers 7 bases. The germline CDR1 and CDR2 sequences are MGHRA and YSYEKL. CDR3 size: 14 residues. This CDR3 reads CVSSQPGQTYEQYF. CDR3 DNA: TGCGTCAGCAGCCAACCGGGACAGACCTACGAGCAGTACTTC.

The rearrangement joins TRBV11-2 to TRBJ2-3, with a tentative D call TRBD1 (6 bases). CDR3 length: 12 amino acids. V was pared by 8 bases and J by 4 bases, with 10 bases between. Looked up from germline, CDR1 is SGHAT and CDR2 is FQNNGV. The CDR3, as DNA: TGTGCCAGCGGTGACAGGTCAGATACGCAGTATTTT. This translates into CASGDRSDTQYF.

This clonotype has a single count. The conserved closing phenylalanine or tryptophan is absent in this CDR3, likely reflecting a read error. The chain uses TRBV5-1 and TRBJ1-1; the match to TRBD1 covers 10 bases. Unmatched junction bases numbered 9, after V lost 0 bases and J lost 4 bases. The CDR3 totals 17 residues. CDR1 is SGHRS and CDR2 is YFSETQ in the germline V gene. The CDR3 region is CASSLVKLGQGGTEAFL. CDR3 sequence (DNA): TGCGCCAGCAGCTTGGTAAAACTAGGACAGGGGGGCACTGAAGCTTTCTTA.

The chain joins TRBV5-1 to TRBJ2-5; 12 positions agree with TRBD2. Unmatched junction bases numbered 6, after V lost 4 bases and J lost 2 bases. The CDR3 is 16 amino acids. Germline lookup yields CDR1 SGHRS and CDR2 YFSETQ. The CDR3 bases are TGCGCCAGCAGCCACTCAGGGACTAGCGGGCAAGAGACCCAGTACTTC. Translated: CASSHSGTSGQETQYF.

The chain couples TRBV10-3 to TRBJ1-2; possibly TRBD1 for D (6 bases). CDR3 length equals 13 residues. CDR1 is ENHRY, CDR2 SYGVKD, per germline. Trimming removed 7 bases at V and 6 bases at J, with 15 bases between. CDR3 in amino acids: CAIKSTGKDGYTF. The DNA of the CDR3 is TGTGCCATCAAATCTACAGGGAAGGATGGCTACACCTTC.

At least ten counts were recorded for this clonotype. The chain couples TRBV11-2 to TRBJ2-7, with 10 positions matching TRBD2. Germline V gene lookup returns CDR1 SGHAT and CDR2 FQNNGV. V trimming: 0 bases; J trimming: 1 base; junction bases outside the gene matches: 0. This CDR3 has 15 amino acids. This CDR3 is CASSLDSGGSYEQYF. In DNA, the CDR3 is TGTGCCAGCAGCTTAGATAGCGGGGGGTCCTACGAGCAGTACTTC. The complete variable domain, with remaining parts taken from reference TRBV11-2 and TRBJ2-7, reads EAGVAQSPRYKIIEKRQSVAFWCNPISGHATLYWYQQILGQGPKLLIQFQNNGVVDDSQLPKDRFSAERLKGVDSTLKIQPAKLEDSAVYLCASSLDSGGSYEQYFGPGTRLTVT.

This sequence joins TRBV6-2 or TRBV6-3 and TRBJ2-2, with TRBD1 matching 9 bases. The CDR3 spans 16 residues. CDR1 and CDR2 from the germline V gene are MNHEY and SVGEGT. V was clipped by 6 bases and J by 3 bases; unmatched bases: 8. The CDR3 nucleotides are TGTGCCAGCAGAGGCCACAGGGGGCGGGACACCGGGGAGCTGTTTTTT. This translates into CASRGHRGRDTGELFF.

This clonotype came up many times. The J gene is TRBJ2-7, the V gene TRBV20-1; TRBD1 aligns across 7 bases. The CDR3 has 13 residues. The germline CDR1 and CDR2 sequences are DFQATT and SNEGSKA (reference sequence). Trimming at V came to 5 bases and at J to 1 base, leaving 5 bases not matched to a gene. The CDR3 region has the DNA TGCAGTGCTGAGGGACAGTGGTCCTACGAGCAGTACTTC. Its protein product is CSAEGQWSYEQYF.

This clonotype was picked up many times. The chain combines TRBV20-1 with TRBJ2-5; D gene ambiguous. The CDR3 is 14 residues long. The V gene lost 0 bases and the J gene lost 4 bases, with 12 bases spanning the gap. The germline V gene encodes CDR1 DFQATT and CDR2 SNEGSKA (reference sequence). The CDR3 bases are TGCAGTGCTAGAGAGGGCTCCGTGGCAGAGACCCAGTACTTC. Its translation is CSAREGSVAETQYF.

About this clonotype itself: This may arise from a read error, as a much more abundant clone is one base away. The chain has TRBV7-2 and TRBJ2-1, with TRBD2 matching 13 bases. This CDR3 comprises 16 residues. V shed 5 bases, J shed 5 bases, and the junction held 6 bases outside the gene matches. CDR1 and CDR2 (germline): SGHTA, FQGNSA. CDR3 protein: CASSGPGLAGNNEQFF. The CDR3 coding sequence is TGTGCCAGCAGCGGCCCGGGACTAGCGGGAAACAATGAGCAGTTCTTC.

Only a few counts were recorded for this clonotype. The chain's CDR3 is CASSPQGTGGGEQYF. The CDR3 DNA sequence: TGTGCCAGCTCACCACAAGGGACAGGGGGCGGCGAGCAGTACTTC. This chain joins TRBV18 and TRBJ2-7; the match to TRBD1 covers 12 bases. This CDR3 is 15 amino acids long. J gave up 6 bases and V 1 base, and 4 bases lay outside the gene matches. CDR1 is KGHSH and CDR2 is LQKENI in the germline V gene.

This chain connects TRBV20-1 to TRBJ2-3, with unresolved D. Trimming shortened V by 0 bases and J by 0 bases, and 7 bases separated the two germline ends. From germline, CDR1 is DFQATT and CDR2 SNEGSKA (reference sequence). The CDR3 has 14 amino acids. CDR3 coding DNA: TGCAGTGCTAGAGATGTGGAGAGCACAGATACGCAGTATTTT. It encodes CSARDVESTDTQYF.

The chain combines TRBV4-1 with TRBJ2-2, with TRBD1 as a possible D gene (5 bases). In germline, CDR1 is MGHRA, CDR2 YSYEKL. The CDR3 runs to 14 residues. Trimming took off 0 bases at V and 9 bases at J, with 11 bases between the two ends. The CDR3 reads CASSQEGRNRELFF. The CDR3 nucleotides read TGCGCCAGCAGCCAAGAGGGGCGAAACCGGGAGCTGTTTTTT.

The V and J genes are TRBV12-3 or TRBV12-4 and TRBJ1-2; D is perhaps TRBD1 (5 bases). This CDR3 has 13 residues. V lost 3 bases and J lost 5, with 10 bases in between. The CDR3 region has the DNA TGTGCCAGCAGTTTCGAGGGGCGGTATGGCTACACCTTC. Translation: CASSFEGRYGYTF.

This clonotype showed up just a few times. The chain uses TRBV7-2 and TRBJ2-3; a weak D match, TRBD1 (5 bases). The V end was cut by 1 base, the J end by 14 bases, with 19 bases between. This CDR3 is 14 amino acids long. Germline CDR1 and CDR2: SGHTA and FQGNSA. In DNA, the CDR3 is TGTGCCAGCAGCTTAGGTGGACAAAGGAGTGAGAGGTATTTT. Translated: CASSLGGQRSERYF.

This clonotype was seen repeatedly, ten times or more. V gene TRBV10-3 combines with J gene TRBJ2-3; 9 positions agree with TRBD2. The germline gives CDR1 ENHRY, CDR2 SYGVKD. The CDR3 is 14 amino acids. Trimming removed 6 bases from V and 5 bases from J; junction bases left unmatched: 6. Here the CDR3 DNA reads TGTGCCATCAGCCCCGGACTAGCGAGAGATACGCAGTATTTT. The encoded protein is CAISPGLARDTQYF.

The genes are TRBV18 and TRBJ1-1; TRBD1 matches 8 bases. Trimming cost V 3 bases and J 3 bases; bases outside gene matches: 15. CDR1 and CDR2 (germline): KGHSH, LQKENI. This CDR3 has 18 amino acids. The CDR3 sequence is CASSPYRQGLGLYTEAFF. The CDR3 DNA follows: TGTGCCAGCTCACCTTATAGACAGGGGTTGGGCCTTTACACTGAAGCTTTCTTT.

The chain combines TRBV4-3 with TRBJ1-2; D perhaps matches TRBD1 (6 bases). V gave up 0 bases and J gave up 8 bases, with 19 bases separating them. The germline gives CDR1 LGHNA, CDR2 YSLEER. This CDR3 is 16 amino acids long. CDR3: CASSQDEYEGGGGYTF. The CDR3 bases are TGCGCCAGCAGCCAAGATGAGTACGAAGGAGGGGGAGGCTACACCTTC.

This clonotype was detected ten times or more. J is TRBJ2-3 and V is TRBV6-6; 9 bases map to TRBD2. Looked up from germline, CDR1 is MNHNY and CDR2 is SVGAGI (reference sequence). The V segment lost 8 bases and the J segment 10 bases; nucleotides outside the gene matches: 7. The CDR3 extends over 12 amino acids. CDR3 residues: CASEASGVSQYF. The CDR3 coding sequence is TGTGCCAGCGAGGCTAGCGGGGTTTCGCAGTATTTT.

The V call is TRBV9, the J call TRBJ1-2; TRBD1 is a possible D gene (5 bases). From germline, CDR1 is SGDLS and CDR2 YYNGEE. V was pared by 4 bases and J by 4 bases, with 14 bases between. The CDR3 runs 14 residues. The CDR3 sequence: CASSRGQGFYGYTF. CDR3 DNA: TGTGCCAGCAGCCGAGGTCAGGGTTTCTATGGCTACACCTTC.

The chain couples TRBV4-1 to TRBJ1-1; weak D call: TRBD1 (6 bases). CDR1 is MGHRA, CDR2 YSYEKL, per germline. This CDR3 spans 14 amino acids. Deletions cut 3 bases from V and 6 bases from J, with 14 bases between. The CDR3 sequence is CASSHRGGIAEAFF. The CDR3 coding sequence is TGCGCCAGCAGCCACAGGGGAGGGATCGCTGAAGCTTTCTTT.

This clonotype turned up a few times. The chain carries TRBV5-1 and TRBJ2-7; TRBD1 matches 7 bases. Germline values: CDR1 SGHRS, CDR2 YFSETQ. The J segment lost 4 bases and the V segment lost 0 bases, leaving 7 bases of the junction unmatched. This CDR3 has 15 amino acids. The CDR3 bases are TGCGCCAGCAGCTTGGGGACAGGACAAGTATACGAGCAGTACTTC. Its translation is CASSLGTGQVYEQYF.

This clonotype was observed once. A read error may explain this, as a much larger clone is one base away. The chain combines TRBV11-2 with TRBJ2-7; D may be TRBD2 (6 bases). The CDR3 loop spans 15 amino acids. Germline V gene sequence: CDR1 SGHAT, CDR2 FQNNGV. Deletions cut 1 base from V and 7 bases from J, with 17 bases between. The chain's CDR3 is CASSLGPSDTDEQYF. DNA for the CDR3: TGTGCCAGCAGCTTAGGCCCTAGCGATACGGATGAGCAGTACTTC.

The chain employs TRBV19 and TRBJ1-5, with a tentative D call TRBD1 (5 bases). Trimming removed 10 bases at V and 3 bases at J, with 22 bases between. The CDR3 loop spans 16 amino acids. Germline V lookup: CDR1 LNHDA, CDR2 SQIVND (reference sequence). CDR3 loop: CANRGVGRLANQPQHF. The CDR3 nucleotides are TGTGCCAATAGGGGCGTTGGGCGGCTGGCCAATCAGCCCCAGCATTTT. The full variable domain, in which reference TRBV19 and TRBJ1-5 provide the parts outside the CDR3, is DGGITQSPKYLFRKEGQNVTLSCEQNLNHDAMYWYRQDPGQGLRLIYYSQIVNDFQKGDIAEGYSVSREKKESFPLTVTSAQKNPTAFYLCANRGVGRLANQPQHFGDGTRLSIL.

Here the CDR3 reads CSANSQYRYQETQYF. The CDR3 DNA reads as TGCAGTGCTAATTCCCAATATAGGTACCAAGAGACCCAGTACTTC. The chain carries TRBV20-1 and TRBJ2-5, with no clear D. Germline-derived CDR1 and CDR2 are DFQATT and SNEGSKA (reference sequence). Trimming left V 4 bases short and J 0 bases short, with 15 bases between. The CDR3 totals 15 residues.

The chain carries TRBV15 and TRBJ2-3; TRBD1 or TRBD2 may be the D gene (5 bases each). V was pared by 9 bases and J by 2 bases, with 18 bases between. CDR1 and CDR2 (germline): LNHNV, YYDKDF (reference sequence). The CDR3 sequence is 15 residues long. CDR3 sequence reads: CATGDWGSATDTQYF. The CDR3 nucleotides are TGTGCCACGGGGGATTGGGGCTCGGCCACAGATACGCAGTATTTT.